This T cell receptor (beta chain) was recorded in a study of cytomegalovirus exposure and HLA in healthy donors. Vbeta (60) and Jbeta (13) primers were used in the PCR. The assay was immunoSEQ multiplex PCR, and TCRdb's table has in-frame clones only and misses some. Altogether about 120,000 clones are present, around 79% being singletons, with the ten largest covering 6.3%. Notes on the study in general: Later analysis placed DRB1 highest and HLA-C lowest in TCR association rates, which differed by HLA locus. It was likely that a cluster of highly shared sequence variants was a sequencing artifact.

Trimming took off 0 bases at V and 4 bases at J, with 11 bases between the two ends. Per germline, CDR1 SGHKS and CDR2 YYEKEE (reference sequence). The CDR3 has 15 residues. In the case of this clone: What it binds is unknown.

The gene calls are TRBV5-5 and TRBJ1-3; a possible D gene is TRBD1 (6 bases). This TCR was recovered from a woman aged 40-49 years in good health and CMV-seronegative. Sequencing was performed on PBMCs. The CDR3 loop is CASSLAQGPGNTIYF. In nucleotides, the CDR3 is TGTGCCAGCAGCTTGGCGCAGGGGCCCGGAAACACCATATATTTT. The whole variable domain, remainder taken from reference TRBV5-5 and TRBJ1-3, is DAGVTQSPTHLIKTRGQQVTLRCSPISGHKSVSWYQQVLGQGPQFIFQYYEKEERGRGNFPDRFSARQFPNYSSELNVNALLLGDSALYLCASSLAQGPGNTIYFGEGSWLTVV.